This paragraph covers one T cell receptor (beta chain) sequence. This sample is part of a study of shared clonotypes between healthy human individuals. In the study overall: Researchers assigned three CD4 naive, three CD4 memory, two CD8 naive and one CD8 memory plate to each donor.

Generated by immunoSEQ multiplex PCR, the TCRdb table keeps only in-frame clones and is missing some. The sample records roughly 1,100,000 clones, more than 60% being singletons. The CDR3 totals 13 residues. The V gene's germline CDR1 is KGHSH and CDR2 LQKENI. V dropped 2 bases and J dropped 4 bases, with 6 bases sitting between them. Sequenced material: memory CD4+ T cells sorted from blood. The subset denotes: CD45RA-negative fraction. The sequence derives from a man younger than 30 in good health. The rearrangement uses TRBV18 and TRBJ1-3; D gene ambiguous. Here the CDR3 DNA reads TGTGCCAGCTCACCAATGGAGGGAAACACCATATATTTT. This codes for CASSPMEGNTIYF.